This is a list of T cell receptor beta chains from one sample in a study of blood T cells in healthy people across ages. Via MiXCR, TCRdb re-called the 5' RACE reads, giving one row per CDR3 protein. Here the sample spans 1.4 million or so distinct CDR3 sequences, roughly two fifths being singletons. Sequences were obtained from blood. These receptors originate from a woman under 30 in good health. Each CDR3 is given with its conserved first and last residue. A D gene is named only where the DNA matches it firmly. The size field is filled for only some rows; it gives once, few, many or a size class.

clone size,J gene,V gene,D gene,CDR3 protein,CDR3 DNA
-,TRBJ2-3,TRBV5-1,-,CASSLGQDRTDTQYF,TGCGCCAGCAGCTTGGGCCAGGACCGCACAGATACGCAGTATTTT
-,TRBJ2-2,TRBV6-6,TRBD1,CASSYAGGRAGELFF,TGTGCCAGCAGTTACGCAGGGGGCCGAGCCGGGGAGCTGTTTTTT
-,TRBJ2-3,TRBV7-2,-,CASSTRIADSGNTQYF,TGTGCCAGCAGCACCCGAATAGCGGACTCAGGGAATACGCAGTATTTT
-,TRBJ1-2,TRBV28,-,CASRPGQLYGYTF,TGTGCCAGCAGACCCGGACAGCTTTATGGCTACACCTTC
-,TRBJ2-5,TRBV2,-,CASSAAARGFFGEQYF,TGTGCCAGCAGTGCGGCGGCCAGGGGATTTTTTGGTGAGCAGTACTTC
-,TRBJ2-7,TRBV5-6,-,CASSFSVSEQYF,TGTGCCAGCAGCTTTTCCGTGAGTGAGCAGTACTTC
-,TRBJ2-4,TRBV4-1,-,CASSRAGESLVKNIQYF,TGCGCCAGCAGTCGGGCAGGGGAGTCCCTAGTCAAAAACATTCAGTACTTC
-,TRBJ2-3,TRBV3-1,-,CASSQPLVAGTDTQYF,TGTGCCAGCAGCCAACCCCTTGTTGCCGGGACAGATACGCAGTATTTT
-,TRBJ2-7,TRBV6-2/TRBV6-3,TRBD2,CASRQTSGDYYEQYF,TGTGCCAGCAGGCAGACTAGCGGGGATTACTACGAGCAGTACTTC
-,TRBJ1-2,TRBV20-1,TRBD1,CSARTGALDGYTF,TGCAGTGCTCGAACAGGGGCCCTCGATGGCTACACCTTC
few,TRBJ2-7,TRBV7-6,-,CASSTGAGLEQYF,TGTGCCAGCAGCACCGGGGCCGGATTGGAGCAGTACTTC
-,TRBJ2-1,TRBV20-1,TRBD2,CSAPRAGVNEQFF,TGCAGTGCCCCCAGAGCGGGAGTAAATGAGCAGTTCTTC
few,TRBJ2-1,TRBV29-1,-,CGLYQHNEQFF,TGCGGCCTTTATCAGCACAATGAGCAGTTCTTC
-,TRBJ2-7,TRBV6-1,-,CASSGQPMLDEQYF,TGTGCCAGCAGTGGACAGCCAATGTTAGACGAGCAGTACTTC
few,TRBJ2-2,TRBV11-2,TRBD1,CASSFGTGDTGELFF,TGTGCCAGCAGCTTTGGGACAGGGGACACCGGGGAGCTGTTTTTT
-,TRBJ2-1,TRBV4-2,-,CASSQDVASSANDNEQFF,TGTGCCAGCAGCCAAGATGTTGCGTCGAGCGCTAACGACAATGAGCAGTTCTTC
few,TRBJ2-1,TRBV6-5,TRBD1,CASSYSGTGDYNEQFF,TGTGCCAGCAGTTACTCCGGGACAGGGGACTACAATGAGCAGTTCTTC
once,TRBJ2-5,TRBV6-2/TRBV6-3,-,CASSYRADSQETQYF,TGTGCCAGCAGTTACAGGGCGGACAGCCAAGAGACCCAGTACTTC
few,TRBJ2-7,TRBV11-2,-,CASSLGPPQGGLYEQYF,TGTGCCAGCAGCTTAGGCCCCCCCCAGGGTGGGCTCTACGAGCAGTACTTC
-,TRBJ2-1,TRBV4-1,TRBD2,CASSQGKGGYNEQFF,TGCGCCAGCAGCCAGGGGAAGGGAGGGTACAATGAGCAGTTCTTC
many,TRBJ2-1,TRBV25-1,TRBD2,CASSETSEAYNEQFF,TGTGCCAGCAGTGAGACTAGCGAGGCCTACAATGAGCAGTTCTTC
-,TRBJ2-1,TRBV18,-,CASSPLGPRSYNEQFF,TGTGCCAGCTCACCACTGGGACCCCGCTCCTACAATGAGCAGTTCTTC
-,TRBJ1-2,TRBV4-3,-,CASSQETGRVYGYTF,TGCGCCAGCAGCCAAGAGACCGGGAGGGTCTATGGCTACACCTTC
few,TRBJ1-1,TRBV6-2/TRBV6-3,-,CASSWAAVGSWNTEAFF,TGTGCCAGCAGTTGGGCGGCGGTAGGTTCCTGGAACACTGAAGCTTTCTTT
few,TRBJ2-1,TRBV21-1,-,CASSRQGGPKLDEQFF,TGTGCCAGCAGCAGACAGGGTGGGCCGAAGTTGGATGAGCAGTTCTTC
few,TRBJ2-3,TRBV2,-,CASSAVSGGSTDTQYF,TGTGCCAGCAGTGCTGTTAGTGGGGGAAGCACAGATACGCAGTATTTT
-,TRBJ2-1,TRBV9,-,CASSGPMSRGKNEQFF,TGTGCCAGCAGCGGACCAATGTCTAGGGGGAAAAATGAGCAGTTCTTC
-,TRBJ2-3,TRBV7-2,-,CASSLRGRGSTDTQYF,TGTGCCAGCAGCTTACGAGGCAGGGGCAGCACAGATACGCAGTATTTT
-,TRBJ2-3,TRBV21-1,-,CARRERSTDTQYF,TGTGCCAGGCGTGAAAGAAGCACAGATACGCAGTATTTT
-,TRBJ1-5,TRBV29-1,TRBD1,CSVVIGQADSSQPQHF,TGCAGCGTTGTTATCGGACAGGCGGATAGCAGTCAGCCCCAGCATTTT
few,TRBJ2-1,TRBV28,TRBD1,CASTIPGQITYEQFF,TGTGCCAGCACTATACCGGGACAGATCACCTACGAGCAGTTCTTC
-,TRBJ2-7,TRBV6-2/TRBV6-3,-,CASATTYNEQYF,TGTGCCAGCGCGACTACCTACAATGAGCAGTACTTC
-,TRBJ2-1,TRBV20-1,TRBD2,CSALGLAGGRMQFF,TGCAGTGCTCTAGGTCTAGCGGGGGGGCGGATGCAGTTCTTC
-,TRBJ1-5,TRBV15,-,CATSSFDSSNQPQHF,TGTGCCACCAGCAGTTTTGACAGTAGCAATCAGCCCCAGCATTTT
few,TRBJ2-3,TRBV4-3,TRBD1,CASSQGQASTDTQYF,TGCGCCAGCAGCCAGGGACAGGCTAGCACAGATACGCAGTATTTT
-,TRBJ2-3,TRBV4-2,-,CASSQDVQPTRQYF,TGTGCCAGCAGCCAAGATGTCCAGCCGACACGCCAGTATTTT
-,TRBJ2-7,TRBV20-1,TRBD2,CSATASGSYEQYF,TGCAGTGCTACGGCTAGCGGTTCCTACGAGCAGTACTTC
few,TRBJ2-1,TRBV27,TRBD2,CASSLLASGYNEQFF,TGTGCCAGCAGTTTATTGGCTAGCGGGTACAATGAGCAGTTCTTC
few,TRBJ2-1,TRBV20-1,TRBD2,CSALSLAGGGNEQFF,TGCAGTGCCTTATCCCTAGCGGGAGGGGGTAATGAGCAGTTCTTC
-,TRBJ1-5,TRBV20-1,-,CSARKGGSGNQPQHF,TGCAGTGCTAGAAAGGGGGGCAGTGGCAATCAGCCCCAGCATTTT
-,TRBJ1-1,TRBV20-1,TRBD1,CSAPRRGLTEAFF,TGCAGTGCTCCAAGGAGGGGGCTCACTGAAGCTTTCTTT
few,TRBJ1-1,TRBV25-1,-,CASSEATGATGAFF,TGTGCCAGCAGTGAGGCAACAGGAGCTACTGGGGCTTTCTTT
-,TRBJ2-1,TRBV20-1,-,CSVRQPNEQFF,TGCAGTGTTCGACAACCCAATGAGCAGTTCTTC
-,TRBJ2-7,TRBV6-1,-,CASSDLTGGGYF,TGTGCCAGCAGTGACTTGACAGGTGGGGGGTACTTC
few,TRBJ2-1,TRBV7-8,-,CASNLGDLRDEQFF,TGTGCCAGCAACCTTGGGGACCTCAGGGATGAGCAGTTCTTC